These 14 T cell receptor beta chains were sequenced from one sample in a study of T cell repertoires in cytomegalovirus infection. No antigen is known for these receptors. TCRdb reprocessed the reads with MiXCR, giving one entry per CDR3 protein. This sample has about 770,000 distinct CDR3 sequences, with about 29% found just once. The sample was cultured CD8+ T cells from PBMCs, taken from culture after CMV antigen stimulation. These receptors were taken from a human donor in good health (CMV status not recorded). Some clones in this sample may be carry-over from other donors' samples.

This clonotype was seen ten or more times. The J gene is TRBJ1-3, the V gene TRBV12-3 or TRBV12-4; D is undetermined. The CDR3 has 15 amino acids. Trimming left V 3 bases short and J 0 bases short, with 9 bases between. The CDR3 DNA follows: TGTGCCAGCAGTTTTGACCAGGCCTCTGGAAACACCATATATTTT. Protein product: CASSFDQASGNTIYF.

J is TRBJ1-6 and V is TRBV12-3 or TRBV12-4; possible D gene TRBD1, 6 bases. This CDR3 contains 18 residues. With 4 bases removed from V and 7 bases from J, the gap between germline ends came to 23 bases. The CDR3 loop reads CASSSTTGFGYENSPLHF. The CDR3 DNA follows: TGTGCCAGCAGTTCAACTACAGGGTTCGGGTATGAGAATTCACCCCTCCACTTT.

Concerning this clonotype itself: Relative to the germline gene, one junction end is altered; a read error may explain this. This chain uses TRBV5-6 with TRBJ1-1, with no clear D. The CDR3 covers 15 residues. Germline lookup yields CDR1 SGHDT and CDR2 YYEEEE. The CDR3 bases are TGTGCCAGCAGCTTGGTGTCAATGGGGTCCACTAAAGCTTTCTTT. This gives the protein CASSLVSMGSTKAFF.

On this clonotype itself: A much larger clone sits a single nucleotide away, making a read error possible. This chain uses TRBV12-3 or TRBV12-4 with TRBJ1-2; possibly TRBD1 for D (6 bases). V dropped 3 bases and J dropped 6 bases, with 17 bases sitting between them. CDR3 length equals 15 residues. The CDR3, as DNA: TGTGCCAGCAGTTTTGGGATACAGGGAAACGATGGCTACACCTTC. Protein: CASSFGIQGNDGYTF.

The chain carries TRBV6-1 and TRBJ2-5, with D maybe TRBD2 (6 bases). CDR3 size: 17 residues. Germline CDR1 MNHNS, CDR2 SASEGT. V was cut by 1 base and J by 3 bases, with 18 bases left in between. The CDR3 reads CASSEGLRLVGKETQYF. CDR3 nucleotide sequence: TGTGCCAGCAGTGAAGGATTGCGACTAGTGGGGAAAGAGACCCAGTACTTC.

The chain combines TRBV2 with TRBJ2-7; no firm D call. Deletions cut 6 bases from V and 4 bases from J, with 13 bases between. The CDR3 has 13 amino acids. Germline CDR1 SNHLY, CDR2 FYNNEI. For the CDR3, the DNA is TGTGCCAGCAGCAAGGGCGAGGTATACGAGCAGTACGTC. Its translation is CASSKGEVYEQYV.

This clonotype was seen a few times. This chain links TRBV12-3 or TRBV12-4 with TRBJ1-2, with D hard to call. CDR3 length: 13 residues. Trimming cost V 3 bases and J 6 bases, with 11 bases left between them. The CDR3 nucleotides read TGTGCCAGCAGTTTCTCACAAGGAAATGGCTACACCTTC. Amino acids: CASSFSQGNGYTF.

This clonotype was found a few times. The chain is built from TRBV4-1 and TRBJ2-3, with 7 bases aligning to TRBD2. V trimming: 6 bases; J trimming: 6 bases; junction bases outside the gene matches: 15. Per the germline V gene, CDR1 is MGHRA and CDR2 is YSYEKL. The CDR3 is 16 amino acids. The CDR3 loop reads CASRTRFGRGTDTQYF. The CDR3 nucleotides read TGCGCCAGCAGAACACGCTTTGGGCGGGGGACTGATACGCAGTATTTT.

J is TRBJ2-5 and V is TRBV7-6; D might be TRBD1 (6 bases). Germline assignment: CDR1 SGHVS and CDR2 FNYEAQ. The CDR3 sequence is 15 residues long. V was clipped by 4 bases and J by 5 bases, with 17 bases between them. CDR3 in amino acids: CASSSWRPTGETQYF. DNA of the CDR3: TGTGCCAGCAGCTCTTGGAGGCCAACAGGGGAGACCCAGTACTTC.

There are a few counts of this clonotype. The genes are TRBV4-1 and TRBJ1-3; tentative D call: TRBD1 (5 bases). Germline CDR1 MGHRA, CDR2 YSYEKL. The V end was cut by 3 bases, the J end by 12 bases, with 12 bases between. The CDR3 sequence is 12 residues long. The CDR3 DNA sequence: TGCGCCAGCAGCCACCACCGGGACCACATATATTTT. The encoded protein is CASSHHRDHIYF.

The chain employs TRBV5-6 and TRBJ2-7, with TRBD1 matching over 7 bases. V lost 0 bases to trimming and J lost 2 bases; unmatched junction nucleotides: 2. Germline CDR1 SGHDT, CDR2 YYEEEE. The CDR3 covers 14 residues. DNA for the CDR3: TGTGCCAGCAGCTTGGTAGGGGGCACCTACGAGCAGTACTTC. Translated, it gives CASSLVGGTYEQYF.

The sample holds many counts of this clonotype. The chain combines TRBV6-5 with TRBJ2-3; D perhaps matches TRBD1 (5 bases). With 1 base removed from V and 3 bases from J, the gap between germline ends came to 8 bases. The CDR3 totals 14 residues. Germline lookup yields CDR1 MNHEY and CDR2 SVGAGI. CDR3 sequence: CASSYWQGTDTQYF. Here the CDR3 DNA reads TGTGCCAGCAGTTACTGGCAGGGAACAGATACGCAGTATTTT.

CDR3 loop: CASTGGETQYF. For the CDR3, the DNA is TGTGCCAGCACCGGGGGGGAGACCCAGTACTTC. The genes are TRBV2 and TRBJ2-5, with TRBD2 matching 7 bases. Germline values: CDR1 SNHLY, CDR2 FYNNEI. Trimming at V came to 7 bases and at J to 5 bases, leaving 1 base not matched to a gene. This CDR3 spans 11 amino acids.

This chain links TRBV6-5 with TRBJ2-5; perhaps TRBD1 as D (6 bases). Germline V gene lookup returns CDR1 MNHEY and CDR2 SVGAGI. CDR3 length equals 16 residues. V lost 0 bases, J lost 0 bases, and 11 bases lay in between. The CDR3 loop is CASSYSGYRDQETQYF. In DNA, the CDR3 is TGTGCCAGCAGTTACTCGGGGTACAGGGACCAAGAGACCCAGTACTTC.